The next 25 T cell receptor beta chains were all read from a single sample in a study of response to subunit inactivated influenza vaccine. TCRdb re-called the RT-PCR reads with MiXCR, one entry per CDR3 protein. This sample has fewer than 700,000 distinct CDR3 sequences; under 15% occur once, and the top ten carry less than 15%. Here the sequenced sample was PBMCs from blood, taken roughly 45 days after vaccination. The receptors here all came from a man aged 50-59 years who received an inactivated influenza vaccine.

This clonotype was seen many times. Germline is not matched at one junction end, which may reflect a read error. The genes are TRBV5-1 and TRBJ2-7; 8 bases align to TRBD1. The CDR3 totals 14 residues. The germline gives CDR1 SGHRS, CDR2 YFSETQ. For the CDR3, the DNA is TGTGCCAGCAGTTTGACAGGGGCCAACTACGAGCAGTACTTC. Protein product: CASSLTGANYEQYF.

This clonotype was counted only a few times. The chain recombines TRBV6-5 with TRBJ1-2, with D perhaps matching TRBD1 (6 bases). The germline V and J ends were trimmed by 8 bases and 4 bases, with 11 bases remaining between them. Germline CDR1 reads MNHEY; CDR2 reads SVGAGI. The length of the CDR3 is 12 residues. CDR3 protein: CASRGGGYGYTF. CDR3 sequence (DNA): TGTGCCAGCCGAGGAGGGGGCTATGGCTACACCTTC.

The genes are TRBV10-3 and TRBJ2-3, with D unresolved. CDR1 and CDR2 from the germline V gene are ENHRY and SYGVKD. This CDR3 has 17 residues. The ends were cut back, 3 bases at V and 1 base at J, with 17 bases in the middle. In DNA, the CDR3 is TGTGCCATCAGTGACCCGGGCTCTACGGCCGGCACAGATACGCAGTATTTT. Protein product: CAISDPGSTAGTDTQYF.

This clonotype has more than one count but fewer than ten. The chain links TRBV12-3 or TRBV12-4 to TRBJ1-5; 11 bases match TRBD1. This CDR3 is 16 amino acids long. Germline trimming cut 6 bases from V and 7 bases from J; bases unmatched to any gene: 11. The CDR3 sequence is CASSPDGTGGLQPQHF. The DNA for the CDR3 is TGTGCCAGCAGCCCCGACGGGACAGGGGGTTTACAGCCCCAGCATTTT.

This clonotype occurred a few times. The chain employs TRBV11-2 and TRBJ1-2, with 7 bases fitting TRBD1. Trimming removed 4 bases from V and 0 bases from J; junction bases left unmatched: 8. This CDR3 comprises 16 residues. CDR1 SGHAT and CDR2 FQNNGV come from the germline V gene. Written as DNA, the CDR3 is TGTGCCAGCAGCTCCCTCCGGGACAGACCTAACTATGGCTACACCTTC. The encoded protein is CASSSLRDRPNYGYTF.

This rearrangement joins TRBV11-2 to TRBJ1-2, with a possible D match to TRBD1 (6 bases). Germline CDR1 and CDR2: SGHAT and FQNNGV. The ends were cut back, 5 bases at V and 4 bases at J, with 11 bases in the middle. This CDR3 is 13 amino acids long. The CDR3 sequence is CASSDRFGYGYTF. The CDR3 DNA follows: TGTGCCAGCAGCGACAGGTTCGGCTATGGCTACACCTTC.

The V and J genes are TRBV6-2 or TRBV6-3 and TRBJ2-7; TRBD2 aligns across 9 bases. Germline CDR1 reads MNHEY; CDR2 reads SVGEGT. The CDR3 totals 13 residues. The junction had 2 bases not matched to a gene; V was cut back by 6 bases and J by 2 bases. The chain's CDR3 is CASRERGAYEQYF. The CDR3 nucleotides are TGTGCCAGCAGGGAGCGGGGGGCCTACGAGCAGTACTTC.

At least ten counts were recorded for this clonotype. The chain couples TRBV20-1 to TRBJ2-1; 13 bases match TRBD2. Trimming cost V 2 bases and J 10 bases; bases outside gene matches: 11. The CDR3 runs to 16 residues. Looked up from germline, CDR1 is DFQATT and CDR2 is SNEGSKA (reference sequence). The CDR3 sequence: CSARPLLAGGLTEQFF. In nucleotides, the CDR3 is TGCAGTGCTAGACCCCTACTAGCGGGAGGGCTCACAGAGCAGTTCTTC.

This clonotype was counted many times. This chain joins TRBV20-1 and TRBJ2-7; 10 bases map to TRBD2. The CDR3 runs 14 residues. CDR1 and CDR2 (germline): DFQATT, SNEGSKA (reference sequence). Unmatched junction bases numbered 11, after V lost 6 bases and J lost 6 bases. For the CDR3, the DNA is TGCAGTGCAATCTCTAGCGGGAGTGGGCGCGAGCAGTACTTC. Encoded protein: CSAISSGSGREQYF.

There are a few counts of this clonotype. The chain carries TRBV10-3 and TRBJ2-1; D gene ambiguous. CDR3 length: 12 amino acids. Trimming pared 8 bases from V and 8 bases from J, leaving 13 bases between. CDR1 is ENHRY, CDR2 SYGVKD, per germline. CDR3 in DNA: TGTGCCATCTCGGCCCACTCGGATGAGCAGTTCTTC. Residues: CAISAHSDEQFF.

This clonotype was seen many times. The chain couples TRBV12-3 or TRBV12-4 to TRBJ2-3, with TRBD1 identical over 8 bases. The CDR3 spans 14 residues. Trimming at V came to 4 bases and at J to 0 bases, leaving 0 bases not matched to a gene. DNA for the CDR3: TGTGCCAGCAGTTGGACAGGGAGCACAGATACGCAGTATTTT. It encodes CASSWTGSTDTQYF.

CDR3 in amino acids: CAISATGGYTF. In nucleotides, the CDR3 is TGTGCCATCAGTGCAACGGGTGGCTACACCTTC. The chain links TRBV10-3 to TRBJ1-2; D is unresolved. Germline-derived CDR1 and CDR2 are ENHRY and SYGVKD. The CDR3 consists of 11 residues. Between the trimmed V and J ends, which lost 4 bases and 7 bases, there was a span of 7 bases.

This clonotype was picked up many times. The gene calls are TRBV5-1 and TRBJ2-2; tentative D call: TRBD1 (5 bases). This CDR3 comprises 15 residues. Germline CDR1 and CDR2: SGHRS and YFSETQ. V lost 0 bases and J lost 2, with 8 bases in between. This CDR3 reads CASSLVQGNTGELFF. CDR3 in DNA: TGCGCCAGCAGCTTGGTTCAGGGTAACACCGGGGAGCTGTTTTTT.

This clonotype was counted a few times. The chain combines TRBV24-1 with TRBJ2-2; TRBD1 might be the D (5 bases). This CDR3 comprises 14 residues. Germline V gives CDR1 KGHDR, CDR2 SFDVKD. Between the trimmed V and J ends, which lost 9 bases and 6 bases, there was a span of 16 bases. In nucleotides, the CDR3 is TGTGCCACCGGTTGGGGCGCTGGTTCCGGGGAGCTGTTTTTT. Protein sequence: CATGWGAGSGELFF.

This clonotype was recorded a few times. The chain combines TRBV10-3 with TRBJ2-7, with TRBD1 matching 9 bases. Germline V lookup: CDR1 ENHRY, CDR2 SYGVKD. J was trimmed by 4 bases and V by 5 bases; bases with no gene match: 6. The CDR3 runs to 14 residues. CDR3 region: CAISPTGQGYEQYF. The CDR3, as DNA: TGTGCCATCAGTCCCACGGGACAGGGTTACGAGCAGTACTTC.

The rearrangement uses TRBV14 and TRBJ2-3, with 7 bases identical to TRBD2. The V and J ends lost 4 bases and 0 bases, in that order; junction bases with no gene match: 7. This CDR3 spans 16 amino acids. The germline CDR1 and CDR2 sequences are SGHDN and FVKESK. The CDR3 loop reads CASSRAALASTDTQYF. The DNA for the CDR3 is TGTGCCAGCAGCCGAGCTGCACTAGCGAGCACAGATACGCAGTATTTT.

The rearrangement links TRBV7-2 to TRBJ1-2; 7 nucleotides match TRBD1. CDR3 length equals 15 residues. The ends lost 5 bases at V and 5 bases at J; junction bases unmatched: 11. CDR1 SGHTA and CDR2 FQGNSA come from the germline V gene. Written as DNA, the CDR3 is TGTGCCAGCAGCGGACTACAGGGGACTTCTTATGGCTACACCTTC. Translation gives CASSGLQGTSYGYTF.

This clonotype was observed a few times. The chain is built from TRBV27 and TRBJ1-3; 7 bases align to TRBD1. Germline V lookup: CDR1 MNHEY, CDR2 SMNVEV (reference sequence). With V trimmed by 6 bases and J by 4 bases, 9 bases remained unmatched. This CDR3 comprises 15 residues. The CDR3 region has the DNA TGTGCCAGCAGACCGGACAGGTCCAGGGGAAACACCATATATTTT. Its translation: CASRPDRSRGNTIYF.

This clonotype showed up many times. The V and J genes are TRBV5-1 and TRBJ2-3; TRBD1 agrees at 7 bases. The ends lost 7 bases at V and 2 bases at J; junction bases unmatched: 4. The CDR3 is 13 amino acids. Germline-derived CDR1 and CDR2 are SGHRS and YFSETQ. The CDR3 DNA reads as TGCGCCAGCTATACAGGGGACACAGATACGCAGTATTTT. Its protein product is CASYTGDTDTQYF.

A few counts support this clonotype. The CDR3 sequence is CSAASSGRANEQFF. The CDR3 DNA sequence: TGCAGTGCCGCATCTAGCGGGAGGGCGAATGAGCAGTTCTTC. The rearrangement links TRBV20-1 to TRBJ2-1, with 12 bases identical to TRBD2. This CDR3 contains 14 residues. With 6 bases clipped from V and 7 bases from J, the junction kept 7 bases outside the gene matches. Germline V CDR1 and CDR2: DFQATT, SNEGSKA (reference sequence).

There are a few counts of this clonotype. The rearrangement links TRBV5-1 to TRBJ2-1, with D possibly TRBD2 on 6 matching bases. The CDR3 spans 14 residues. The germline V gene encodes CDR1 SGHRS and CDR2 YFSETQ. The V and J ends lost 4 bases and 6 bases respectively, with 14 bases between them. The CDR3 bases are TGCGCCAGCAGCATGTACGCGGGAACCAATGAGCAGTTCTTC. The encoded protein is CASSMYAGTNEQFF. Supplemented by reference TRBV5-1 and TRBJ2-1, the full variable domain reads KAGVTQTPRYLIKTRGQQVTLSCSPISGHRSVSWYQQTPGQGLQFLFEYFSETQRNKGNFPGRFSGRQFSNSRSEMNVSTLELGDSALYLCASSMYAGTNEQFFGPGTRLTVL.

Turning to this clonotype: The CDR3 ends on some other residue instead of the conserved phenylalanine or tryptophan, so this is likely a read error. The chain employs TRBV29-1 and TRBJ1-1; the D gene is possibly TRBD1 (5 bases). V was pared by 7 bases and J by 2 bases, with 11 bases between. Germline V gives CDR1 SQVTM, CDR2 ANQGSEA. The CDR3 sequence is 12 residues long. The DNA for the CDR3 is TGCAGCGCTACCCAGGGCAACACTGAAGCTTTCTAT. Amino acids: CSATQGNTEAFY.

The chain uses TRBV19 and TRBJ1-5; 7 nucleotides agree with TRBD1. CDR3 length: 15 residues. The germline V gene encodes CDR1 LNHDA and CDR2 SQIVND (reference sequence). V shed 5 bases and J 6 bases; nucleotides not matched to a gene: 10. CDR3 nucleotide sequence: TGTGCCAGTAGTCCCCGGGACAGTGGAACTCAGCCCCAGCATTTT. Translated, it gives CASSPRDSGTQPQHF.

The CDR3 nucleotides read TGTGCCAGCAGCGCGTATTCGACAGGTCTGAGAAACACCATATATTTT. The encoded protein is CASSAYSTGLRNTIYF. This chain links TRBV7-2 with TRBJ1-3; a possible D gene is TRBD1 (6 bases). The CDR3 extends over 16 amino acids. Per germline, CDR1 SGHTA and CDR2 FQGNSA. Trimming left V 5 bases short and J 5 bases short, with 19 bases between.

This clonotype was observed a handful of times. Here the CDR3 reads CASSSSDYSYNEQFF. CDR3 bases: TGCGCCAGCAGCTCGAGTGATTACTCCTACAATGAGCAGTTCTTC. The rearrangement joins TRBV4-3 to TRBJ2-1; D is unclear. Germline V gives CDR1 LGHNA, CDR2 YSLEER. This CDR3 region has 15 residues. V lost 5 bases, J lost 0 bases, and 11 bases lay in between.